The clone carrying this TCR beta chain has more than one count but fewer than ten. The CDR3 totals 14 residues. V lost 7 bases to trimming and J lost 0 bases, with 11 bases between them. CDR1 is SGHAT, CDR2 FQNNGV, per germline. Unique molecular identifiers were used in preparing the TCRbeta library. Via MiXCR, TCRdb re-called the PCR reads, giving one row per CDR3 protein. Of approximately 270,000 distinct CDR3 sequences detected, more than 9% appear once; the ten largest clones hold about 9.5%. This entry is derived from a study of T-cell reconstitution after alpha-beta-depleted transplantation in children.

The receptor was isolated from a human donor who donated a stem cell graft to a child with SCID. The source material was PBMCs from the stem cell graft donor, sampled from the stem cell graft. The V and J genes are TRBV11-2 and TRBJ2-3; no reliable D call. The CDR3 DNA reads as TGTGCCAGCACCTCAGACGGCAGCACAGATACGCAGTATTTT. This encodes CASTSDGSTDTQYF.